Listed below are T cell receptor beta chains from one sample, sequenced in a study of blood T cell dynamics during melanoma immunotherapy. The method was immunoSEQ multiplex PCR; TCRdb's version includes in-frame clones alone and lacks a portion of them. Of around 12,000 clones listed, 84% are singletons. Sequenced material: blood, taken from a patient treated with checkpoint blockade. These receptors were obtained from a human donor with melanoma. Each CDR3 is given with its conserved first and last residue. Fields, in order: D gene, V gene, J gene, clone size, CDR3 protein, CDR3 DNA. D genes are given only for firm matches. Not every row has a clone size; where given, it reads once, few, many or a size class.

.	TRBV7-6	TRBJ1-3	.	CASSRSAGGNGNTIYF	TGTGCCAGCAGCCGGTCCGCGGGGGGGAATGGAAACACCATATATTTT
TRBD1	TRBV7-6	TRBJ2-2	.	CASSLGTGMNTGELFF	TGTGCCAGCAGCTTAGGGACAGGGATGAACACCGGGGAGCTGTTTTTT
TRBD1	TRBV7-2	TRBJ1-6	.	CASSFTQGAKSPLHF	TGTGCCAGCAGCTTCACTCAGGGGGCGAAATCACCCCTCCACTTT
TRBD1	TRBV5-4	TRBJ1-2	.	CASSSNTDRAYTF	TGTGCCAGCAGCTCCAATACCGACAGGGCCTACACCTTC
TRBD2	TRBV7-8	TRBJ2-7	.	CASSLAGSSYEQYF	TGTGCCAGCAGCCTAGCGGGGAGCTCCTACGAGCAGTACTTC
.	TRBV28	TRBJ1-2	.	CASQEFYGYTF	TGTGCCAGCCAGGAATTCTATGGCTACACCTTC
.	TRBV13	TRBJ2-4	.	CASSLVGQTQDIQYF	TGTGCCAGCAGCTTAGTTGGGCAGACGCAGGACATTCAGTACTTC
TRBD1	TRBV5-1	TRBJ1-6	few	CASSLKQGNSPLHF	TGCGCCAGCAGCTTAAAACAGGGGAATTCACCCCTCCACTTT
.	TRBV4-3	TRBJ1-6	.	CASSQVQDIPSSSYNSPLHF	TGCGCCAGCAGCCAAGTTCAAGACATACCCTCCAGCTCCTATAATTCACCCCTCCACTTT
TRBD2	TRBV6-6	TRBJ2-1	.	CASSYSVSGRHEQFF	TGTGCCAGCAGTTACTCGGTCAGCGGGAGGCATGAGCAGTTCTTC
.	TRBV19	TRBJ1-1	few	CASSGGIGFANTEAFF	TGTGCCAGTTCCGGGGGAATTGGGTTTGCGAACACTGAAGCTTTCTTT
.	TRBV7-2	TRBJ2-3	.	CASSFLGPGGDTQYF	TGTGCCAGCAGCTTCCTAGGACCGGGCGGGGATACGCAGTATTTT
.	TRBV7-6	TRBJ2-3	.	CASSLKGDTQYF	TGTGCCAGCAGCTTAAAAGGAGATACGCAGTATTTT
.	TRBV6-5	TRBJ1-1	.	CASSRGVPDTEAFF	TGTGCCAGCAGTCGGGGGGTTCCTGACACTGAAGCTTTCTTT
.	TRBV28	TRBJ2-1	.	CASSSLLERGYYNEQFF	TGTGCCAGCAGTTCCCTCCTTGAGCGCGGGTACTACAATGAGCAGTTCTTC
.	TRBV6-1	TRBJ1-2	once	CASSEAGGVHYTF	TGTGCCAGCAGTGAAGCGGGGGGGGTTCACTACACCTTC
.	TRBV9	TRBJ2-7	.	CASSVGLLGTYEQYF	TGTGCCAGCAGCGTGGGGTTGCTAGGGACCTACGAGCAGTACTTC
.	TRBV15	TRBJ1-5	.	CATSRGDASNQPQHF	TGTGCCACCAGCAGGGGAGATGCTAGCAATCAGCCCCAGCATTTT
.	TRBV6-6	TRBJ1-1	.	CASSYLGKAFF	TGTGCCAGCAGTTACCTCGGTAAAGCTTTCTTT
.	TRBV29-1	TRBJ2-7	.	CSVFAGGGEQYF	TGCAGCGTGTTCGCAGGGGGAGGGGAGCAGTACTTC
.	TRBV5-4	TRBJ2-3	.	CASSLFGGRRDTQYF	TGTGCCAGCAGCTTGTTTGGGGGGCGGAGAGATACGCAGTATTTT
.	TRBV11-2	TRBJ1-1	.	CASSPRVGDAEAFF	TGTGCCAGCAGCCCCCGGGTGGGCGACGCTGAAGCTTTCTTT
TRBD1	TRBV7-3	TRBJ1-2	once	CASSSPGTGGSYGYTF	TGTGCCAGCAGCTCCCCTGGGACAGGGGGCAGCTATGGCTACACCTTC
.	TRBV4-1	TRBJ1-2	.	CASSHTENYGYTF	TGCGCCAGCAGCCATACGGAGAACTATGGCTACACCTTC